This entry lists 8 T cell receptor beta chains sequenced from one sample in a study of control samples from healthy donors and cancer patients (dated by TCRdb to the early 2020s). Receptor libraries were prepared by the immunoSEQ multiplex PCR assay. Entries here come from immuneACCESS through TCRdb and include only in-frame sequences with V and J called. Some clones fail to appear in such tables; in the studies checked, an unresolved V gene covers under half of the shortfall, and the cause of the remainder is unknown. The sample profile shows some 120,000 clones; 87% of them were found once. Jointly, the top ten make up about 8.7% of the sample. Sequencing was done on a sample of blood. Receptors originate from a middle-aged man in good health.

The chain couples TRBV30 to TRBJ2-1; D gene uncertain. Germline-derived CDR1 and CDR2 are GTSNPN and SVGIG (reference sequence). The CDR3 runs 15 residues. V shed 4 bases and J shed 0 bases, with 13 bases lying between them. The CDR3 spells CAWKFVSSSYNEQFF. The DNA for the CDR3 is TGTGCCTGGAAGTTTGTTAGCAGCTCCTACAATGAGCAGTTCTTC. The full variable domain, its missing parts supplied by reference TRBV30 and TRBJ2-1, is SQTIHQWPATLVQPVGSPLSLECTVEGTSNPNLYWYRQAAGRGLQLLFYSVGIGQISSEVPQNLSASRPQDRQFILSSKKLLLSDSGFYLCAWKFVSSSYNEQFFGPGTRLTVL.

V is TRBV6-6 and J is TRBJ2-5; 10 nucleotides agree with TRBD2. In germline, CDR1 is MNHNY, CDR2 SVGAGI (reference sequence). V shed 2 bases and J 1 base; nucleotides not matched to a gene: 4. The length of the CDR3 is 16 residues. CDR3 residues: CASSYGVAGGQETQYF. CDR3 bases: TGTGCCAGCAGTTACGGGGTAGCGGGGGGCCAAGAGACCCAGTACTTC.

V usage is TRBV7-2 and J usage is TRBJ2-5, with D maybe TRBD2 (5 bases). Germline V gene sequence: CDR1 SGHTA, CDR2 FQGNSA. Trimming pared 5 bases from V and 3 bases from J, leaving 13 bases between. The CDR3 covers 14 residues. CDR3 nucleotide sequence: TGTGCCAGCAGCCCGTCGGACTTCAAAGAGACCCAGTACTTC. Translation gives CASSPSDFKETQYF.

The chain joins TRBV13 to TRBJ1-3, with 11 bases lining up with TRBD1. V lost 3 bases to trimming and J lost 4 bases; unmatched junction nucleotides: 2. Germline V gene data show CDR1 as PRHDT and CDR2 as FYEKMQ (reference sequence). The CDR3 runs to 15 residues. CDR3 DNA sequence: TGTGCCAGCAGCTTGGACAGGGGGCCAGGAAACACCATATATTTT. Amino acid sequence: CASSLDRGPGNTIYF.

Here the CDR3 reads CASSRRTRGLNYEQYF. In DNA form, the CDR3 reads TGTGCCAGCAGCCGACGGACCCGGGGCCTCAACTACGAGCAGTACTTC. The V gene is TRBV5-4, the J gene TRBJ2-7; D may match TRBD1 or TRBD2 (5 bases each). Trimming left V 4 bases short and J 3 bases short, with 20 bases between. Germline-derived CDR1 and CDR2 are SGHNT and YYREEE (reference sequence). The CDR3 covers 16 residues.

This chain joins TRBV11-3 and TRBJ1-4; 9 positions agree with TRBD1. Germline values: CDR1 SGHNT, CDR2 YENEEA. J was trimmed by 7 bases and V by 4 bases; bases with no gene match: 10. The CDR3 has 16 residues. CDR3 amino acids: CASSSGDREVGEKLFF. The CDR3 DNA reads TGTGCCAGCAGCTCTGGGGACAGGGAGGTCGGTGAAAAACTGTTTTTT.

The chain carries TRBV5-1 and TRBJ2-2; D unresolved. V was clipped by 4 bases and J by 7 bases, with 11 bases between them. CDR1 and CDR2 (germline): SGHRS, YFSETQ. The CDR3 extends over 13 amino acids. In nucleotides, the CDR3 is TGCGCCAGCAGCCGGGCAGATGGCGGGGAGCTGTTTTTT. Protein: CASSRADGGELFF.

This clone was seen a few times. This chain uses TRBV4-1 with TRBJ1-1; D is possibly TRBD1 (5 bases). The germline V gene has CDR1 MGHRA and CDR2 YSYEKL. Trimming left V 1 base short and J 2 bases short, with 11 bases between. This CDR3 contains 15 residues. CDR3 amino acids: CASSQAGTSNTEAFF. The DNA of the CDR3 is TGCGCCAGCAGCCAAGCCGGGACTTCCAACACTGAAGCTTTCTTT.